Detailed here is one T cell receptor (beta chain). What it recognizes is unknown. The sample belongs to a study of cytomegalovirus exposure and HLA in healthy donors. General study points: A later analysis linked 15,000 to 20,000 TCR beta sequences to HLA alleles at 0.05 false discovery rate.

In germline, CDR1 is SQVTM, CDR2 ANQGSEA. V shed 3 bases, J shed 2 bases, and the junction held 9 bases outside the gene matches. This CDR3 spans 16 amino acids. The PCR employed 60 Vbeta primers together with 13 Jbeta primers. Sequencing was performed with immunoSEQ multiplex PCR; in TCRdb, only in-frame clones are kept and a portion is missing. In the table there are 150,000 to 200,000 clones, just under 80% of which are singletons. This chain connects TRBV29-1 to TRBJ2-1; 8 positions agree with TRBD2. Source material: PBMCs. This clonotype originated in a woman aged 40 to 50 in good health and CMV-seropositive. For the CDR3, the DNA is TGCAGCGTTGATTTATACGGCGGGGGGACCTACAATGAGCAGTTCTTC. This encodes CSVDLYGGGTYNEQFF.